These 19 T cell receptor beta chains originate from one sample sequenced in a study of CD8+CD57+ T cells in acquired aplastic anemia (dated by TCRdb to between 2018 and 2020). The instrument given in TCRdb is Illumina HiSeq 2000. Profiling of TCR beta VDJ combinations and CDR3 sequences used genomic DNA as the template. TCRdb reran the public reads through fastp at Q25 and MiXCR, keeping productive beta chains. Merged by CDR3 protein, the rows form single entries marked with the most common genes and DNA. The table for this sample lists 400,000 to 500,000 distinct CDR3 sequences; about two thirds of them were counted only once. The ten largest clones represent less than 4% of the sample. Sample: sorted CD4+, CD8+, or CD8+CD57+ T cells (not recorded which) from PBMCs. The receptors derive from a human donor in good health, serving as a control.

CDR3 sequence reads: CASSLVSLAGGTYEQYF. The DNA for the CDR3 is TGCGCCAGCAGCTTGGTTTCGCTAGCGGGGGGAACCTACGAGCAGTACTTC. The chain links TRBV5-1 to TRBJ2-7; 11 bases map to TRBD2. The CDR3 contains 17 residues. Germline CDR1 and CDR2: SGHRS and YFSETQ. V dropped 0 bases and J dropped 2; count of bases not matched to a gene: 7.

The chain joins TRBV11-2 to TRBJ2-6; the match to TRBD2 covers 9 bases. V shed 5 bases and J 4 bases; nucleotides not matched to a gene: 12. Germline loops: CDR1 SGHAT, CDR2 FQNNGV. This CDR3 region has 18 residues. This CDR3 is CASSPLAGSGAGANVLTF. The DNA for the CDR3 is TGTGCCAGCAGCCCTCTAGCGGGGAGTGGCGCCGGGGCCAACGTCCTGACTTTC.

Note on this clonotype: At one end the junction does not follow the germline gene, possibly because of a read error. The genes are TRBV7-2 and TRBJ2-5; D perhaps matches TRBD1 (6 bases). The CDR3 loop spans 14 amino acids. The V gene's germline CDR1 is SGHTA and CDR2 FQGNSA. The CDR3 sequence is CASSSSGTHPIQSF. CDR3 DNA: TGTGCCAGCAGCTCGTCCGGGACACACCCAATCCAGTCTTTC. Full variable domain (outside the CDR3, taken from reference TRBV7-2 and TRBJ2-5): GAGVSQSPSNKVTEKGKDVELRCDPISGHTALYWYRQSLGQGLEFLIYFQGNSAPDKSGLPSDRFSAERTGGSVSTLTIQRTQQEDSAVYLCASSSSGTHPIQSFGPGTRLLVL.

The gene calls are TRBV7-2 and TRBJ1-4; unclear D gene. From germline, CDR1 is SGHTA and CDR2 FQGNSA. Between the trimmed V and J ends, which lost 1 base and 7 bases, there was a span of 16 bases. The CDR3 sequence is 16 residues long. CDR3 DNA sequence: TGTGCCAGCAGCTTAGTTGGGCAAGCAGAAGGTGAAAAACTGTTTTTT. Protein product: CASSLVGQAEGEKLFF.

At least ten counts were recorded for this clonotype. Being one base from a much bigger clone, this may be a read error. The chain couples TRBV7-9 to TRBJ2-7, with TRBD1 matching over 9 bases. After removal of 5 bases from V and 6 bases from J, the junction contained 23 bases not matched to a gene. The CDR3 covers 19 residues. Germline assignment: CDR1 SEHNR and CDR2 FQNEAQ (reference sequence). CDR3 bases: TGTGCCAGCAGCCCATGGCCGGGACAGGGTGGAAGGGTAGGCTGCGAGCAGTACTTC. Protein: CASSPWPGQGGRVGCEQYF.

The chain couples TRBV18 to TRBJ2-1; D is unresolved. Germline-derived CDR1 and CDR2 are KGHSH and LQKENI. V dropped 0 bases and J dropped 6 bases, with 9 bases sitting between them. The CDR3 is 14 amino acids. The CDR3 region is CASSPPGNPNEQFF. The CDR3, as DNA: TGTGCCAGCTCACCACCAGGAAACCCCAATGAGCAGTTCTTC. The full variable domain, completed using reference TRBV18 and TRBJ2-1, is NAGVMQNPRHLVRRRGQEARLRCSPMKGHSHVYWYRQLPEEGLKFMVYLQKENIIDESGMPKERFSAEFPKEGPSILRIQQVVRGDSAAYFCASSPPGNPNEQFFGPGTRLTVL.

The gene calls are TRBV5-5 and TRBJ2-7; 11 bases map to TRBD1. J gave up 5 bases and V 4 bases, and 14 bases lay outside the gene matches. CDR3 size: 17 residues. Germline V gene sequence: CDR1 SGHKS, CDR2 YYEKEE (reference sequence). In DNA form, the CDR3 reads TGTGCCAGCAGCGCGGACACTCGGACAGGGGGCTTCCACGAGCAGTACTTC. Protein sequence: CASSADTRTGGFHEQYF.

The chain has TRBV7-9 and TRBJ2-5; D remains unclear. Germline CDR1 reads SEHNR; CDR2 reads FQNEAQ (reference sequence). V was trimmed by 5 bases and J by 14 bases, leaving 24 bases between them. The CDR3 spans 14 residues. The CDR3, as DNA: TGTGCCAGCAGCCCACCAGCGAACGAAGAGACCCTCTACTTC. Amino acids: CASSPPANEETLYF. Drawing the rest from reference TRBV7-9 and TRBJ2-5, the complete variable domain is DTGVSQNPRHKITKRGQNVTFRCDPISEHNRLYWYRQTLGQGPEFLTYFQNEAQLEKSRLLSDRFSAERPKGSFSTLEIQRTEQGDSAMYLCASSPPANEETLYFGPGTRLLVL.

The rearrangement links TRBV20-1 to TRBJ2-7; 9 bases agree with TRBD1. V lost 5 bases, J lost 5 bases, and 10 bases stayed unmatched. CDR3 length: 14 amino acids. Germline V gene lookup returns CDR1 DFQATT and CDR2 SNEGSKA (reference sequence). CDR3 region: CSALGQGGTDEQYF. CDR3 DNA sequence: TGCAGTGCTCTGGGACAGGGAGGCACTGACGAGCAGTACTTC.

This clonotype has only a few counts. Given the absence of the conserved phenylalanine or tryptophan at the CDR3 end, a read error is likely. CDR3 nucleotide sequence: TGTGCCAGCGGCCTCGCTTACCGGGATATGAACACTGAAGCTTTCTCT. Residues: CASGLAYRDMNTEAFS. This chain connects TRBV6-1 to TRBJ1-1, with D uncertain. The CDR3 is 16 residues long. From germline, CDR1 is MNHNS and CDR2 SASEGT. V was trimmed by 8 bases and J by 0 bases, leaving 19 bases between them.

Worth noting for this clonotype: The CDR3 carries no conserved terminal phenylalanine or tryptophan, so it likely arises from a read error. The DNA is omitted, as the CDR3 cannot be located on it reliably, and the CDR3 follows TCRdb's listing. The chain links TRBV20-1 to TRBJ2-5. The germline V gene has CDR1 DFQATT and CDR2 SNEGSKA (reference sequence). With termini counted, the CDR3 has 10 amino acids. The CDR3 sequence: CSADNNYRYI.

This chain uses TRBV12-3 or TRBV12-4 with TRBJ2-7; no clear D. The DNA end lines up better with TRBJ2-5; the J call may be wrong. CDR3 length equals 13 residues. DNA for the CDR3: TGTGCCAGCAGCTCAAGGACGGTGGAGACCCAGTACTTC. It encodes CASSSRTVETQYF.

A word on this clonotype: The conserved phenylalanine or tryptophan normally closing the CDR3 is absent here, so this likely arose from a read error. No DNA is shown, since the ends of the CDR3 on it are uncertain; the CDR3 is the one TCRdb lists. The rearrangement links TRBV2 to TRBJ2-3; TRBD2 was called by the table and not checked on the DNA. Germline-derived CDR1 and CDR2 are SNHLY and FYNNEI. Termini included, the CDR3 measures 14 amino acids. This CDR3 is CASSVLADTYTVDT.

The chain carries TRBV20-1 and TRBJ2-7, with D tentatively TRBD2 (5 bases). Germline V gene data show CDR1 as DFQATT and CDR2 as SNEGSKA (reference sequence). There are 15 residues in the CDR3. V shed 6 bases and J shed 3 bases, with 21 bases lying between them. The CDR3 bases are TGCAGTGCAGAAACCGGGAACCTCTATGGCTACGAGCAGTACTTC. It codes for CSAETGNLYGYEQYF.

CDR3 in DNA: TGCAGCGTTGGACAGGAGAAAGAGACCCAGTACTTC. Translated, it gives CSVGQEKETQYF. The chain carries TRBV29-1 and TRBJ2-5; D might be TRBD1 (6 bases). The germline gives CDR1 SQVTM, CDR2 ANQGSEA. V was clipped by 4 bases and J by 3 bases, with 9 bases between them. This CDR3 contains 12 residues.

The J gene is TRBJ1-1, the V gene TRBV9, with D perhaps matching TRBD1 (6 bases). CDR1 and CDR2 (germline): SGDLS, YYNGEE. The CDR3 spans 13 residues. Trimming shortened V by 0 bases and J by 6 bases, and 9 bases separated the two germline ends. CDR3: CASSVGGGAEAFF. In DNA, the CDR3 is TGTGCCAGCAGCGTAGGAGGGGGAGCTGAAGCTTTCTTT.

The chain joins TRBV15 to TRBJ1-1, with D possibly TRBD1 on 5 matching bases. Trimming left V 0 bases short and J 4 bases short, with 12 bases between. Germline V gene data show CDR1 as LNHNV and CDR2 as YYDKDF (reference sequence). This CDR3 comprises 15 residues. The CDR3 loop is CATSRDPGPATEAFF. The CDR3 DNA reads as TGTGCCACCAGCAGAGATCCGGGACCGGCCACTGAAGCTTTCTTT.

This chain links TRBV2 with TRBJ2-7; no clear D gene. Trimming stripped 7 bases from V and 3 bases from J, with 19 bases between. The CDR3 is made up of 15 amino acids. Germline V gene sequence: CDR1 SNHLY, CDR2 FYNNEI. The CDR3 bases are TGTGCCAGCAATTCAGAGGCACGGACGGGCTACGAGCAGTACTTC. Amino acid sequence: CASNSEARTGYEQYF.

This clonotype appeared a single time. J is TRBJ2-1 and V is TRBV5-6; perhaps TRBD2 as D (5 bases). CDR1 SGHDT and CDR2 YYEEEE come from the germline V gene. V lost 4 bases and J lost 3, with 11 bases in between. CDR3 length equals 14 residues. The CDR3 sequence: CASSAYRDYNEQFF. CDR3 in DNA: TGTGCCAGCAGCGCTTACCGGGACTACAATGAGCAGTTCTTC.